What follows are 3 T cell receptor beta chains derived from one specimen sequenced in a study of breast tumors, draining lymph nodes, adjacent tissues. TCRdb passed the multiplex PCR reads through MiXCR, listing each CDR3 protein once. The profile covers some 21,000 distinct CDR3 sequences, with 40% to 45% appearing a single time and less than 25% taken by the ten largest. Material for sequencing was breast tumor tissue. These TCRs come from a female donor with breast cancer. Some clones in this sample may be carry-over from other donors' samples.

The chain uses TRBV4-1 and TRBJ2-1; 11 bases are a match to TRBD2. Germline trimming cut 4 bases from V and 6 bases from J; bases unmatched to any gene: 2. CDR1 and CDR2 from the germline V gene are MGHRA and YSYEKL. The CDR3 loop spans 14 amino acids. The CDR3 DNA is TGCGCCAGCAGCCGTAGCGGGGGGGCCAATGAGCAGTTCTTC. This encodes CASSRSGGANEQFF.

V gene TRBV10-2 combines with J gene TRBJ2-2; 11 bases match TRBD2. Germline V gives CDR1 WSHSY, CDR2 SAAADI. CDR3 length equals 15 residues. The V segment lost 5 bases and the J segment 7 bases; nucleotides outside the gene matches: 6. The CDR3 is CASSTLAGGGGELFF. CDR3 sequence (DNA): TGCGCCAGCAGTACGCTAGCGGGAGGCGGCGGGGAGCTGTTTTTT.

The chain recombines TRBV20-1 with TRBJ1-6; the D is unclear. The CDR3 contains 15 residues. The V end was cut by 6 bases, the J end by 9 bases, with 21 bases between. Germline values: CDR1 DFQATT, CDR2 SNEGSKA (reference sequence). The CDR3 protein is CSAPQGVPLGSPLHF. For the CDR3, the DNA is TGCAGTGCCCCACAAGGAGTTCCTTTGGGTTCACCCCTCCACTTT.